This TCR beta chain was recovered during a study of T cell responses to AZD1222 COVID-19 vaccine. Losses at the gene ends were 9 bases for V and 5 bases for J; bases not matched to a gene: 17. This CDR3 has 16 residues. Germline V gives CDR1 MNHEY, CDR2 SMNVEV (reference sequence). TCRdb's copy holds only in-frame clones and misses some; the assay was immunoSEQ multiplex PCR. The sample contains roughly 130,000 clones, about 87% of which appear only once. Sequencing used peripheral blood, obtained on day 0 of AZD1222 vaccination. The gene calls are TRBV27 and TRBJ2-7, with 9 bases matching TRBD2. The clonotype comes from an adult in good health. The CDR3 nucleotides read TGTGCCAGTACCGTGGGCGGGAGGGCCGGTGAGAACGAGCAGTACTTC. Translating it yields CASTVGGRAGENEQYF.